Here is one T cell receptor beta chain with its context. V lost 6 bases and J lost 4; bases outside the gene matches: 4. The germline V gene encodes CDR1 SGHAT and CDR2 FQNNGV. The CDR3 is made up of 14 amino acids. This sample is part of a study of PD-L1 blockade in urothelial cancer. Study details: Study patients had been treated with 0 to 3 previous chemotherapy regimens. Samples of blood were analyzed 3 weeks (second dose) and 6 weeks after treatment start. Reported median T cell count for blood samples was 140,000 to 150,000.

Documented time point: peripheral blood 6 weeks after treatment start. Between 1 and 8 samples per patient were obtained, pretreatment and on-treatment. The repertoire was sequenced with immunoSEQ multiplex PCR; TCRdb's copy has only in-frame clones and lacks some. The data show 90,000 to 130,000 clones, about 91% seen once. The chain recombines TRBV11-2 with TRBJ2-5, with TRBD2 matching 11 bases. Specimen: PBMCs, collected around atezolizumab (anti-PD-L1) treatment. This TCR derives from a man aged 60-69 years with urothelial cancer. The CDR3 DNA reads as TGTGCCAGCAGTGAACTAGCGGGGGTAGAGACCCAGTACTTC. Translation: CASSELAGVETQYF.